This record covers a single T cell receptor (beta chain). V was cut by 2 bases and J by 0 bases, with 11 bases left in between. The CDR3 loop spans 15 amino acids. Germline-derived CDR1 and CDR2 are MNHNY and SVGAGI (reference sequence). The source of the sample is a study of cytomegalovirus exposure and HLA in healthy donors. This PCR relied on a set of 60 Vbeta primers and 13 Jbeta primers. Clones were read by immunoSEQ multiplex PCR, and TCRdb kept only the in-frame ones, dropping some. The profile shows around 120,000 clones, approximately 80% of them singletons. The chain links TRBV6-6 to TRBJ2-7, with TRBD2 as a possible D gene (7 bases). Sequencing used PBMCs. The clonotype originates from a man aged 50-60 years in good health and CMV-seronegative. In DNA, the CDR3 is TGTGCCAGCAGTTACGGGAGGGGGGGCTCCTACGAGCAGTACTTC. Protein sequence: CASSYGRGGSYEQYF.